This T cell receptor (beta chain) is drawn from a study of cytomegalovirus exposure and HLA in healthy donors. General study results and limits: Associated with cytomegalovirus, according to the listing, were fewer than 200 TCR beta chains. A missense variant in DCLRE1C was later tied to TCR beta V- and J-gene trimming.

The PCR employed 60 Vbeta primers together with 13 Jbeta primers. Profiled with immunoSEQ multiplex PCR; TCRdb holds only in-frame clones, not every one. The sample records around 180,000 clones, about three quarters being singletons. In the case of this clone: The antigen remains unidentified.

This TCR was recovered from a girl between 10 and 17 years old in good health and CMV-seronegative. Sequenced sample: PBMCs.

This CDR3 reads CSVEVAGRNPGNTIYF. For the CDR3, the DNA is TGCAGCGTTGAGGTAGCAGGGAGGAATCCTGGAAACACCATATATTTT. V is TRBV29-1 and J is TRBJ1-3; perhaps TRBD1 as D (5 bases). The CDR3 contains 16 residues. V lost 3 bases and J lost 2, with 17 bases in between. The V gene's germline CDR1 is SQVTM and CDR2 ANQGSEA.